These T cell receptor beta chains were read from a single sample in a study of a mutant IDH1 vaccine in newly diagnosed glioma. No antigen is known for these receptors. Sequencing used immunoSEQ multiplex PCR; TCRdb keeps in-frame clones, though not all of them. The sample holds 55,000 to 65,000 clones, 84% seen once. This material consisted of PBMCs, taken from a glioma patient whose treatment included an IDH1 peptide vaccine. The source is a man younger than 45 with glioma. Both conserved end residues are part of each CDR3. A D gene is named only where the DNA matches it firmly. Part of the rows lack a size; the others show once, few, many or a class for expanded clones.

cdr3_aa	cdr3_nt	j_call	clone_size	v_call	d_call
CASSEARRGGTEAFF	TGTGCCAGCAGTGAAGCAAGGAGGGGAGGGACTGAAGCTTTCTTT	TRBJ1-1	-	TRBV6-1	-
CAWRSIQGTTTLNF	TGTGCCTGGAGATCGATCCAAGGGACGACAACTCTGAACTTC	TRBJ2-7	-	TRBV30	-
CASSGRGEKLFF	TGTGCCAGCAGCGGCAGGGGAGAAAAACTGTTTTTT	TRBJ1-4	-	TRBV5-5	-
CASSSGGTQETQYF	TGTGCCAGCAGCTCTGGGGGAACCCAAGAGACCCAGTACTTC	TRBJ2-5	-	TRBV7-8	-
CASSHPGGQISYNEQFF	TGCGCCAGCAGCCACCCAGGGGGCCAAATTTCCTACAATGAGCAGTTCTTC	TRBJ2-1	-	TRBV4-1	TRBD1
CATGVGPNQPQHF	TGTGCCACCGGGGTAGGGCCCAATCAGCCCCAGCATTTT	TRBJ1-5	once	TRBV6-5	-
CSACTNTGELFF	TGCAGCGCCTGTACAAACACCGGGGAGCTGTTTTTT	TRBJ2-2	-	TRBV29-1	-
CASEGQGRGYTF	TGTGCCAGTGAGGGACAGGGACGAGGCTACACCTTC	TRBJ1-2	-	TRBV9	TRBD1
CASSGSANYGYTF	TGTGCCAGTAGCGGCTCGGCTAACTATGGCTACACCTTC	TRBJ1-2	-	TRBV19	-
CASSLLPGLDTYNEQFF	TGCGCCAGCAGCCTACTACCGGGACTAGACACCTACAATGAGCAGTTCTTC	TRBJ2-1	-	TRBV5-1	TRBD2
CASSRRTGVYEQYF	TGTGCCAGCAGCCGAAGGACAGGGGTCTACGAGCAGTACTTC	TRBJ2-7	-	TRBV7-8	TRBD1
CASSPAVDYGYTF	TGTGCCAGCAGCCCGGCGGTAGACTATGGCTACACCTTC	TRBJ1-2	-	TRBV7-6	-
CASSQDPPELSYEQYF	TGCGCCAGCAGCCAAGACCCCCCAGAGCTCTCCTACGAGCAGTACTTC	TRBJ2-7	-	TRBV4-1	-
CASSISPTGTATYEQYF	TGTGCCAGTAGTATATCACCTACCGGGACAGCGACCTACGAGCAGTACTTC	TRBJ2-7	-	TRBV19	TRBD1
CASSQDGAGYNEQFF	TGCGCCAGCAGCCAAGATGGGGCGGGGTACAATGAGCAGTTCTTC	TRBJ2-1	-	TRBV4-1	-
CAISEGAGGRTEAFF	TGTGCCATCAGTGAGGGAGCCGGGGGCAGGACTGAAGCTTTCTTT	TRBJ1-1	-	TRBV10-3	-
CASSRQGRGYEQYF	TGCGCCAGCAGCCGACAGGGGAGGGGCTACGAGCAGTACTTC	TRBJ2-7	-	TRBV5-1	-
CASSLGPEYNEQFF	TGTGCCAGCAGCTTGGGTCCAGAATACAATGAGCAGTTCTTC	TRBJ2-1	-	TRBV5-6	-
CARSHPQGVDEKLFF	TGTGCCAGAAGCCACCCTCAGGGGGTAGATGAAAAACTGTTTTTT	TRBJ1-4	-	TRBV5-3	TRBD1
CASSLGLAGAQETQYF	TGTGCCAGCAGCTTAGGACTAGCGGGGGCTCAAGAGACCCAGTACTTC	TRBJ2-5	-	TRBV11-3	TRBD2
CASSPSFRTEAFF	TGTGCCAGCAGCCCTTCGTTCCGGACTGAAGCTTTCTTT	TRBJ1-1	few	TRBV7-9	-
CASERGGRTDTQYF	TGTGCCAGTGAGCGGGGGGGCCGGACAGATACGCAGTATTTT	TRBJ2-3	-	TRBV28	TRBD2
CASSANQETQYF	TGTGCCAGCTCAGCGAACCAAGAGACCCAGTACTTC	TRBJ2-5	few	TRBV18	-
CASSVDSPERNQPQHF	TGTGCCAGCAGCGTAGATTCCCCGGAGAGGAATCAGCCCCAGCATTTT	TRBJ1-5	few	TRBV9	-
CASSEEGRRGEAFF	TGTGCCAGCAGTGAAGAGGGTCGGCGGGGTGAAGCTTTCTTT	TRBJ1-1	-	TRBV25-1	-
CASSPELAGTQYF	TGTGCCAGCTCACCAGAACTGGCGGGGACCCAGTACTTC	TRBJ2-5	-	TRBV18	-
CATSGMMDGRFSGNTIYF	TGTGCCACCAGCGGGATGATGGACGGTCGTTTTTCTGGAAACACCATATATTTT	TRBJ1-3	-	TRBV15	-
CASSKPGGNQPQHF	TGTGCCAGCAGTAAGCCCGGGGGCAATCAGCCCCAGCATTTT	TRBJ1-5	-	TRBV6-1	-
CSAKGGQSGYTF	TGCAGCGCGAAAGGGGGACAGTCTGGCTACACCTTC	TRBJ1-2	-	TRBV29-1	TRBD1
CASSQDADRGSYEQYF	TGCGCCAGCAGCCAAGACGCCGACCGGGGTTCATACGAGCAGTACTTC	TRBJ2-7	-	TRBV4-1	-